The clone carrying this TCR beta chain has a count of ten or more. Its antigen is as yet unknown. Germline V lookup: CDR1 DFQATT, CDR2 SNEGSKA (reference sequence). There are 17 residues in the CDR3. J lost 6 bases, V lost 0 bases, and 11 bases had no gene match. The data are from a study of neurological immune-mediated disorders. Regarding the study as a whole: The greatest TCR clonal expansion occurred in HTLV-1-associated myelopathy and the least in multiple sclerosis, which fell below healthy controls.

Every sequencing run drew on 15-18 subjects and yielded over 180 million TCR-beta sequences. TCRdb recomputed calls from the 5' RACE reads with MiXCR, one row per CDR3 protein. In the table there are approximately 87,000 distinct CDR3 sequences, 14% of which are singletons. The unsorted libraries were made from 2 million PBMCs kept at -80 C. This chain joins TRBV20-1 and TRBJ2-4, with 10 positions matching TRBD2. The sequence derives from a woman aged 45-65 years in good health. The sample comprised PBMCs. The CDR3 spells CSARDGSGRNSGNIQYF. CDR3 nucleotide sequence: TGCAGTGCTAGAGATGGTAGCGGGAGGAACAGCGGAAACATTCAGTACTTC.